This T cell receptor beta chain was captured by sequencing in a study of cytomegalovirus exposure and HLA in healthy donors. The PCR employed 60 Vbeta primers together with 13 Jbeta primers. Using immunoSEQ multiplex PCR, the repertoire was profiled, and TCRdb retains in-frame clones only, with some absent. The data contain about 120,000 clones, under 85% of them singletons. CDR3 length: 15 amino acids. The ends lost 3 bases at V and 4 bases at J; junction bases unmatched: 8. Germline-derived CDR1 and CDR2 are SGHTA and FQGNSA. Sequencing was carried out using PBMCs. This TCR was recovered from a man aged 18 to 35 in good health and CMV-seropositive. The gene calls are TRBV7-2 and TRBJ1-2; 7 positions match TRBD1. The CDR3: CASSLSGTDPYGYTF. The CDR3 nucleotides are TGTGCCAGCAGCTTGTCCGGGACAGACCCCTATGGCTACACCTTC.